This TCR beta chain was recovered during a study of T-cell memory formation after mild COVID-19. TCRdb fed the 5' RACE reads into MiXCR, producing one record per CDR3 protein. This sample carries more than 350,000 distinct CDR3 sequences, around a fifth of them seen once, and the ten largest clones take around 12%. Germline CDR1 is SGHVS and CDR2 is FQNEAQ. Unmatched junction bases numbered 8, after V lost 5 bases and J lost 2 bases. The CDR3 contains 15 residues. The V gene is TRBV7-8, the J gene TRBJ2-7, with 8 bases fitting TRBD1. Sequencing was carried out using PBMCs or a T cell subset sorted from them (not recorded which). This clonotype was sampled from an adult woman who had mild COVID-19 (a few samples of this study predate the infection). Cell type and time point are not known. The DNA of the CDR3 is TGTGCCAGCAGCGTTGGGGGGACAGGACCCTACGAGCAGTACTTC. This translates into CASSVGGTGPYEQYF.